This T cell receptor (beta chain) was sequenced during a study of blood T cell repertoires in COVID-19. TCRdb's table, derived via immunoSEQ multiplex PCR, lists solely in-frame clones and lacks some. The sample holds over 350,000 clones, nearly 90% seen once. The CDR3 is 13 residues long. V was cut by 11 bases and J by 3 bases, with 14 bases left in between. Germline V CDR1 and CDR2: MNHEY, SVGAGI. Material: PBMCs or T cells enriched from blood (not recorded which). The sequence was obtained from a woman aged 18 to 35 with acute COVID-19. The gene calls are TRBV6-5 and TRBJ1-5; a possible D gene is TRBD1 (5 bases). CDR3 in DNA: TGTGCCGCCTGGGGGGGAGACAATCAGCCCCAGCATTTT. Translated: CAAWGGDNQPQHF.